The 18 T cell receptor beta chains below come from one sample, sequenced in a study of CD8+CD57+ T cells in acquired aplastic anemia (dated by TCRdb to 2017 to 2018). Sequencing used an Illumina HiSeq 2000. Genomic DNA served as template for TCR beta VDJ combination and CDR3 sequence profiling. In TCRdb, the public reads were trimmed at Q25 with fastp and aligned with MiXCR, with productive beta chains retained. Each CDR3 protein gets just one entry, which takes the most common genes and DNA from the rows behind it. This sample has roughly 240,000 distinct CDR3 sequences in its table, and around 43% of those were observed once. Of the sample, less than 9% is held by the ten largest clones. The patients picked for sequencing were ones in whom flow cytometry had shown an expansion of CD8+CD57+ cells. Source material: sorted CD4+, CD8+, or CD8+CD57+ T cells (not recorded which) from PBMCs. These receptor sequences come from a human donor with aplastic anemia.

This clonotype was picked up many times. The chain recombines TRBV27 with TRBJ2-7; no firm D call. The CDR3 runs to 12 residues. CDR1 MNHEY and CDR2 SMNVEV come from the germline V gene (reference sequence). Deletions cut 4 bases from V and 11 bases from J, with 15 bases between. CDR3 sequence (DNA): TGTGCCAGCAGTTGTTCCGTAAGTCTTAAGTACTTC. Translation gives CASSCSVSLKYF.

This chain joins TRBV2 and TRBJ2-1; the D is unclear. Trimming pared 5 bases from V and 9 bases from J, leaving 20 bases between. The CDR3 runs 15 residues. Germline V gives CDR1 SNHLY, CDR2 FYNNEI. The CDR3 DNA reads as TGTGCCAGCAGTTTACCCTTTTCGGTAGCCGTTGAGCAGTTCTTC. Translating gives CASSLPFSVAVEQFF. Full variable domain (rest looked up from reference TRBV2 and TRBJ2-1): EPEVTQTPSHQVTQMGQEVILRCVPISNHLYFYWYRQILGQKVEFLVSFYNNEISEKSEIFDDQFSVERPDGSNFTLKIRSTKLEDSAMYFCASSLPFSVAVEQFFGPGTRLTVL.

This clonotype was seen more than once but under ten times. This may stem from a read error, because a much larger clone lies one nucleotide away. The chain recombines TRBV7-2 with TRBJ2-2; 9 nucleotides line up with TRBD2. CDR1 SGHTA and CDR2 FQGNSA come from the germline V gene. The CDR3 covers 20 residues. This chain's CDR3 is CASGLPLVMVAGARSGELFF. For the CDR3, the DNA is TGTGCCAGCGGCTTACCCCTCGTTATGGTAGCGGGGGCAAGGTCCGGGGAGCTGTTTTTT.

This clonotype was counted many times. The chain carries TRBV12-3 or TRBV12-4 and TRBJ2-7, with 7 bases identical to TRBD1. With V trimmed by 1 base and J by 3 bases, 3 bases remained unmatched. This CDR3 comprises 14 residues. In DNA, the CDR3 is TGTGCCAGCAGTTTAGGAGGGGGCGGCTACGAGCAGTACTTC. Its translation: CASSLGGGGYEQYF.

The table lists this clonotype with many counts. The chain links TRBV7-9 to TRBJ1-2, with D maybe TRBD1 (6 bases). This CDR3 region has 16 residues. V shed 5 bases and J shed 4 bases, with 20 bases lying between them. The germline gives CDR1 SEHNR, CDR2 FQNEAQ (reference sequence). CDR3 DNA sequence: TGTGCCAGCAGCGAAGATTGGACAGCAAGAAGCTATGGCTACACCTTC. Its protein product is CASSEDWTARSYGYTF.

This clonotype was picked up many times. The CDR3 DNA follows: TGCGCCAGCAGCTTAGGACAGGGCACCTCCTACGAGCAGTACTTC. This translates into CASSLGQGTSYEQYF. This chain links TRBV5-1 with TRBJ2-7; 8 positions match TRBD1. The CDR3 has 15 residues. CDR1 SGHRS and CDR2 YFSETQ come from the germline V gene. After removal of 2 bases from V and 0 bases from J, the junction contained 4 bases not matched to a gene.

The sample holds a few counts of this clonotype. V and J are TRBV27 and TRBJ1-1; maybe TRBD1 (5 bases). The germline V gene encodes CDR1 MNHEY and CDR2 SMNVEV (reference sequence). Trimming stripped 6 bases from V and 5 bases from J, with 16 bases between. This CDR3 comprises 14 residues. CDR3 loop: CASSLGGVGTEAFF. Written as DNA, the CDR3 is TGTGCCAGCAGCCTGGGGGGGGTAGGGACTGAAGCTTTCTTT.

CDR3 DNA: TGTGCCAGCAGCCAAGGCGTCATGAACACTGAAGCTTTCTTT. Translated: CASSQGVMNTEAFF. This chain uses TRBV4-2 with TRBJ1-1; D is unresolved. V was clipped by 1 base and J by 0 bases, with 6 bases between them. CDR3 length: 14 amino acids. Germline V lookup: CDR1 LGHNA, CDR2 YNFKEQ.

Notes on this clonotype: A much bigger clone sits one base away, suggesting this may be a read error. Because the CDR3 is missing its conserved closing phenylalanine or tryptophan, this is likely a read error. CDR3 in amino acids: CASSVQGTTEAFS. The CDR3 coding sequence is TGTGCCAGCAGCGTACAGGGGACCACTGAAGCTTTCTCT. This chain connects TRBV7-9 to TRBJ1-1; 7 bases map to TRBD1. There are 13 residues in the CDR3. After removal of 5 bases from V and 4 bases from J, the junction contained 4 bases not matched to a gene. Germline CDR1 is SEHNR and CDR2 is FQNEAQ (reference sequence).

This clonotype was seen repeatedly, ten times or more. The chain uses TRBV9 and TRBJ2-3; 11 bases align to TRBD2. The CDR3 extends over 15 amino acids. Germline CDR1 is SGDLS and CDR2 is YYNGEE. Trimming at V came to 4 bases and at J to 2 bases, leaving 3 bases not matched to a gene. The CDR3 DNA reads TGTGCCAGCAGCAATAGCGGGGGGGTCACAGATACGCAGTATTTT. Its protein is CASSNSGGVTDTQYF.

Many counts were recorded for this clonotype. This chain joins TRBV14 and TRBJ2-7; no firm D call. Germline V gene lookup returns CDR1 SGHDN and CDR2 FVKESK. This CDR3 spans 12 amino acids. V was trimmed by 6 bases and J by 0 bases, leaving 6 bases between them. The CDR3 protein is CASSEHSYEQYF. The CDR3 bases are TGTGCCAGCAGTGAGCACTCCTACGAGCAGTACTTC.

Many counts were recorded for this clonotype. The chain joins TRBV6-5 to TRBJ2-3, with 7 bases matching TRBD2. The CDR3 is 13 residues long. Germline CDR1 reads MNHEY; CDR2 reads SVGAGI. The V gene end was trimmed by 4 bases and the J gene end by 11 bases; junction bases not matched to a gene: 9. The CDR3 nucleotides are TGTGCCAGCAGTTTAGGCGGGGGAAGTAGGCAGTATTTT. Translating gives CASSLGGGSRQYF.

Comments on this clonotype: A much larger clone lies a single base off, so this may be a read error. J is TRBJ1-5 and V is TRBV7-3; 7 nucleotides line up with TRBD1. The CDR3 has 18 residues. Per the germline V gene, CDR1 is SGHTA and CDR2 is FQGTGA. CDR3 protein: CAGSQTGAPGTGNQPQHF. DNA for the CDR3: TGTGCCGGCAGCCAAACAGGGGCCCCAGGGACGGGCAATCAGCCCCAGCATTTT. The whole variable domain, remainder taken from reference TRBV7-3 and TRBJ1-5, is GAGVSQTPSNKVTEKGKYVELRCDPISGHTALYWYRQSLGQGPEFLIYFQGTGAADDSGLPNDRFFAVRPEGSVSTLKIQRTERGDSAVYLCAGSQTGAPGTGNQPQHFGDGTRLSIL.

The rearrangement uses TRBV9 and TRBJ1-3; no clear D. CDR3 length: 14 amino acids. Per germline, CDR1 SGDLS and CDR2 YYNGEE. Trimming stripped 0 bases from V and 4 bases from J, with 8 bases between. CDR3 loop: CASSVDLLGNTIYF. DNA for the CDR3: TGTGCCAGCAGCGTAGATCTGTTAGGAAACACCATATATTTT.

The V and J genes are TRBV29-1 and TRBJ2-7; D not resolved. The CDR3 totals 12 residues. The germline CDR1 and CDR2 sequences are SQVTM and ANQGSEA. Trimming shortened V by 6 bases and J by 2 bases, and 11 bases separated the two germline ends. CDR3 DNA: TGCAGCGTCCTCGAGGCACCCTACGAGCAGTACTTC. It encodes CSVLEAPYEQYF.

To note about this clonotype: A much larger clone differs from this one at a single base, so this may be a read error. Since the CDR3 does not end with the conserved phenylalanine or tryptophan, this likely comes from a read error. The CDR3 protein is CASTHRTVNTGELFS. The DNA for the CDR3 is TGTGCCAGCACCCACCGGACAGTGAACACCGGGGAGCTGTTTTCT. The chain is built from TRBV12-3 or TRBV12-4 and TRBJ2-2; a possible D gene is TRBD1 (6 bases). Trimming pared 7 bases from V and 1 base from J, leaving 13 bases between. The CDR3 is 15 residues long.

The rearrangement links TRBV7-3 to TRBJ2-1, with 11 bases that match TRBD1. Germline CDR1 SGHTA, CDR2 FQGTGA. The CDR3 runs to 17 residues. J was trimmed by 9 bases and V by 2 bases; bases with no gene match: 12. The CDR3 region has the DNA TGTGCCAGCAGCTTAGCGACCGGGACAGGGGGGGTCGGTGAGCAGTTCTTC. This encodes CASSLATGTGGVGEQFF. Together with reference TRBV7-3 and TRBJ2-1, the CDR3 gives the full variable domain: GAGVSQTPSNKVTEKGKYVELRCDPISGHTALYWYRQSLGQGPEFLIYFQGTGAADDSGLPNDRFFAVRPEGSVSTLKIQRTERGDSAVYLCASSLATGTGGVGEQFFGPGTRLTVL.

This clonotype was detected ten times or more. The chain joins TRBV9 to TRBJ2-1; TRBD2 agrees at 14 bases. The CDR3 is 17 residues long. V was clipped by 7 bases and J by 7 bases; unmatched bases: 13. The germline V gene has CDR1 SGDLS and CDR2 YYNGEE. The CDR3 here is CASRGGTSGGSRNEQFF. The CDR3 nucleotides are TGTGCCAGCCGGGGTGGGACTAGCGGGGGATCGCGGAATGAGCAGTTCTTC.